Shown below are 29 T cell receptor beta chains from a single sample sequenced in a study of T cell responses to AZD1222 COVID-19 vaccine. Some clones are missing from TCRdb's copy, which holds only in-frame ones; the method was immunoSEQ multiplex PCR. The sample records under 45,000 clones, 88% being singletons. Sample: peripheral blood, taken 28 days after the second dose of the MenACWY control vaccine. The receptors were sampled from an adult who received the MenACWY meningococcal vaccine as a control.

The V and J genes are TRBV6-5 and TRBJ1-1, with no clear D. The CDR3 contains 14 residues. Germline CDR1 MNHEY, CDR2 SVGAGI. Trimming pared 0 bases from V and 1 base from J, leaving 6 bases between. The CDR3 here is CASSYSVGNTEAFF. Written as DNA, the CDR3 is TGTGCCAGCAGTTACTCTGTGGGGAACACTGAAGCTTTCTTT.

This sequence joins TRBV5-5 and TRBJ2-1, with D possibly TRBD1 on 7 matching bases. V lost 4 bases and J 5 bases, leaving 16 bases between the germline ends. The CDR3 consists of 15 residues. Germline V lookup: CDR1 SGHKS, CDR2 YYEKEE (reference sequence). This CDR3 reads CASSDRQGGNNEQFF. The CDR3 DNA is TGTGCCAGCAGCGATAGACAGGGAGGAAACAATGAGCAGTTCTTC.

This chain connects TRBV7-2 to TRBJ2-3; 9 bases are shared with TRBD1. The length of the CDR3 is 16 residues. The V gene end was trimmed by 8 bases and the J gene end by 3 bases; junction bases not matched to a gene: 12. Per germline, CDR1 SGHTA and CDR2 FQGNSA. The CDR3 loop reads CASHLGGTGRTDTQYF. CDR3 DNA: TGTGCCAGCCACCTCGGGGGGACAGGGAGAACAGATACGCAGTATTTT.

The J gene is TRBJ2-1, the V gene TRBV4-1, with D tentatively TRBD2 (6 bases). The CDR3 has 15 residues. From germline, CDR1 is MGHRA and CDR2 YSYEKL. V was pared by 0 bases and J by 7 bases, with 13 bases between. Written as DNA, the CDR3 is TGCGCCAGCAGCCAAGATGAGGGGAGGAGGAATGAGCAGTTCTTC. Its translation: CASSQDEGRRNEQFF.

This clone has just a few counts. The genes are TRBV7-9 and TRBJ2-7, with D perhaps TRBD1 or TRBD2 (6 bases each). Between the trimmed V and J ends, which lost 5 bases and 0 bases, there was a span of 20 bases. The CDR3 covers 17 residues. Germline loops: CDR1 SEHNR, CDR2 FQNEAQ (reference sequence). CDR3 sequence: CASSQGGSVRSSYEQYF. CDR3 in DNA: TGTGCCAGCAGCCAAGGGGGGAGTGTAAGGAGCTCCTACGAGCAGTACTTC.

The rearrangement uses TRBV19 and TRBJ1-1; D gene unclear. The length of the CDR3 is 13 residues. V dropped 3 bases and J dropped 1 base, with 6 bases sitting between them. Germline V gives CDR1 LNHDA, CDR2 SQIVND (reference sequence). The CDR3 DNA sequence: TGTGCCAGTAGTATCCAGGAGAACACTGAAGCTTTCTTT. This encodes CASSIQENTEAFF.

This chain connects TRBV10-1 to TRBJ2-4; D tentatively fits TRBD1 or TRBD2 (6 bases each). CDR3 length equals 17 residues. V was cut by 0 bases and J by 0 bases, with 12 bases left in between. Germline CDR1 and CDR2: WNHNN and SYGVQD (reference sequence). The CDR3 protein is CASSESRGGLAKNIQYF. The DNA of the CDR3 is TGCGCCAGCAGTGAGTCCAGAGGGGGACTAGCCAAAAACATTCAGTACTTC.

This chain uses TRBV5-1 with TRBJ2-2; TRBD1 matches at 9 bases. Trimming at V came to 2 bases and at J to 4 bases, leaving 6 bases not matched to a gene. CDR3 length: 16 residues. Germline V CDR1 and CDR2: SGHRS, YFSETQ. CDR3 amino acids: CASSFPGDRVTGELFF. The CDR3, as DNA: TGCGCCAGCAGCTTCCCTGGGGACAGGGTCACCGGGGAGCTGTTTTTT. Drawing the rest from reference TRBV5-1 and TRBJ2-2, the complete variable domain is KAGVTQTPRYLIKTRGQQVTLSCSPISGHRSVSWYQQTPGQGLQFLFEYFSETQRNKGNFPGRFSGRQFSNSRSEMNVSTLELGDSALYLCASSFPGDRVTGELFFGEGSRLTVL.

The chain recombines TRBV4-1 with TRBJ2-7, with D perhaps matching TRBD1 or TRBD2 (6 bases each). CDR1 is MGHRA and CDR2 is YSYEKL in the germline V gene. Trimming left V 1 base short and J 6 bases short, with 13 bases between. The CDR3 extends over 14 amino acids. CDR3 amino acids: CASSQGPGAGEQYF. CDR3 nucleotide sequence: TGCGCCAGCAGCCAAGGGCCGGGGGCGGGCGAGCAGTACTTC.

This sequence joins TRBV28 and TRBJ2-7; the match to TRBD2 covers 7 bases. Germline loops: CDR1 MDHEN, CDR2 SYDVKM. Losses at the gene ends were 7 bases for V and 2 bases for J; bases not matched to a gene: 8. This CDR3 comprises 14 residues. The CDR3 sequence: CASTPSGAAYEQYF. The CDR3 nucleotides read TGTGCCAGCACCCCCAGCGGGGCGGCCTACGAGCAGTACTTC.

The chain employs TRBV19 and TRBJ2-1; 8 bases map to TRBD2. V shed 3 bases, J shed 9 bases, and the junction held 10 bases outside the gene matches. Germline assignment: CDR1 LNHDA and CDR2 SQIVND (reference sequence). The CDR3 has 15 residues. In DNA form, the CDR3 reads TGTGCCAGTAGTATTTACGGGAGGGCCTCGGGTGAGCAGTTCTTC. Translated: CASSIYGRASGEQFF.

The CDR3 nucleotides are TGCAGTGCTAGTGTAGAAGGCCGGGGGCACACCGGGGAGCTGTTTTTT. Encoded protein: CSASVEGRGHTGELFF. V and J are TRBV20-1 and TRBJ2-2, with D perhaps assigned TRBD1 or TRBD2 (6 bases each). The CDR3 sequence is 16 residues long. Germline CDR1 DFQATT, CDR2 SNEGSKA (reference sequence). Trimming cost V 3 bases and J 3 bases, with 17 bases left between them.

The genes are TRBV19 and TRBJ1-1; 8 bases fit TRBD1. The CDR3 is 12 residues long. Losses at the gene ends were 7 bases for V and 4 bases for J; bases not matched to a gene: 2. The germline CDR1 and CDR2 sequences are LNHDA and SQIVND (reference sequence). The CDR3 DNA is TGTGCCAGTATGACAGGGGCCACTGAAGCTTTCTTT. Translation gives CASMTGATEAFF.

V and J are TRBV30 and TRBJ1-3; perhaps TRBD1 as D (5 bases). The V gene lost 3 bases and the J gene lost 1 base, with 7 bases spanning the gap. Germline CDR1 reads GTSNPN; CDR2 reads SVGIG (reference sequence). The CDR3 has 13 amino acids. CDR3 nucleotides: TGTGCCTGGAGGAGGGGTTCTGGAAACACCATATATTTT. It specifies CAWRRGSGNTIYF.

The table lists this clone with a count of one. This rearrangement joins TRBV18 to TRBJ2-7; TRBD1 agrees at 11 bases. Germline lookup yields CDR1 KGHSH and CDR2 LQKENI. The J segment lost 6 bases and the V segment lost 3 bases, leaving 4 bases of the junction unmatched. This CDR3 is 14 amino acids long. The CDR3 reads CASSPDGTGGEQYF. CDR3 in DNA: TGTGCCAGCTCACCGGACGGGACAGGGGGCGAGCAGTACTTC.

The chain links TRBV19 to TRBJ1-1, with D hard to call. The CDR3 consists of 17 residues. Trimming removed 5 bases from V and 0 bases from J, with 19 bases in between. Per germline, CDR1 LNHDA and CDR2 SQIVND (reference sequence). The CDR3 loop reads CASSGSWPLAMNTEAFF. DNA of the CDR3: TGTGCCAGTAGTGGAAGTTGGCCGCTTGCTATGAACACTGAAGCTTTCTTT.

Here the CDR3 reads CARSLWTGLPYEQYF. For the CDR3, the DNA is TGTGCCAGAAGCTTGTGGACAGGGCTCCCCTACGAGCAGTACTTC. This chain links TRBV5-3 with TRBJ2-7, with 8 bases identical to TRBD1. TRBV5-3 is designated an ORF whose function remains uncertain. J lost 2 bases, V lost 1 base, and 5 bases had no gene match. This CDR3 comprises 15 residues.

This chain connects TRBV28 to TRBJ2-7, with D maybe TRBD2 (7 bases). The CDR3 contains 15 residues. Germline assignment: CDR1 MDHEN and CDR2 SYDVKM. Trimming took 7 bases from V and 2 from J, leaving 18 bases between them. The CDR3 DNA is TGTGCCAGCACCCCCGGGGGGCCGAGGCCCTACGAGCAGTACTTC. It is translated as CASTPGGPRPYEQYF.

This clone was counted once. The chain carries TRBV4-1 and TRBJ2-7; no reliable D call. This CDR3 has 15 residues. The V end lost 2 bases, the J end lost 2 bases, and 13 bases lay between the germline ends. Germline values: CDR1 MGHRA, CDR2 YSYEKL. This chain's CDR3 is CASSQTEAFAYEQYF. The DNA of the CDR3 is TGCGCCAGCAGCCAAACCGAGGCGTTTGCCTACGAGCAGTACTTC.

CDR3 sequence (DNA): TGTGCCAGTAGTATTCCACACAATGAAAAACTGTTTTTT. Translation: CASSIPHNEKLFF. The chain uses TRBV19 and TRBJ1-4; D remains unclear. Germline CDR1 is LNHDA and CDR2 is SQIVND (reference sequence). There are 13 residues in the CDR3. Trimming removed 3 bases at V and 5 bases at J, with 7 bases between.

The CDR3: CATSGLAGGPLLEQFF. CDR3 bases: TGTGCCACCTCGGGACTAGCGGGAGGCCCCCTCCTTGAGCAGTTCTTC. V usage is TRBV24-1 and J usage is TRBJ2-1, with 15 bases aligning to TRBD2. Germline V gene lookup returns CDR1 KGHDR and CDR2 SFDVKD. Trimming removed 9 bases from V and 9 bases from J; junction bases left unmatched: 11. The CDR3 has 16 residues.

The gene calls are TRBV28 and TRBJ1-3; no clear D. Germline V CDR1 and CDR2: MDHEN, SYDVKM. Trimming removed 5 bases at V and 0 bases at J, with 20 bases between. The CDR3 has 18 amino acids. The CDR3 coding sequence is TGTGCCAGCAGTAAAGGGCTTCGATTCAGGACCTCTGGAAACACCATATATTTT. It is translated as CASSKGLRFRTSGNTIYF.

This clone was picked up one time. The CDR3, as DNA: TGTGCCAGCTCACCACTGGAGGAGAACACTGAAGCTTTCTTT. Protein sequence: CASSPLEENTEAFF. This chain uses TRBV18 with TRBJ1-1, with D uncertain. V was cut by 1 base and J by 1 base, with 7 bases left in between. The CDR3 has 14 amino acids. Germline V lookup: CDR1 KGHSH, CDR2 LQKENI.

The chain uses TRBV27 and TRBJ1-1; maybe TRBD1 (5 bases). V was pared by 6 bases and J by 2 bases, with 10 bases between. The CDR3 extends over 13 amino acids. The germline V gene encodes CDR1 MNHEY and CDR2 SMNVEV (reference sequence). In nucleotides, the CDR3 is TGTGCCAGCAGCCTCGGGGCTAACACTGAAGCTTTCTTT. Its protein is CASSLGANTEAFF.

In this sample, this clone turned up once. The rearrangement links TRBV28 to TRBJ2-3; D is unresolved. CDR3 length: 14 amino acids. CDR1 MDHEN and CDR2 SYDVKM come from the germline V gene. Trimming took 1 base from V and 2 from J, leaving 7 bases between them. CDR3: CASSLLVDTDTQYF. The CDR3 DNA reads TGTGCCAGCAGTTTATTGGTCGACACAGATACGCAGTATTTT.

This clone was seen just once. The chain links TRBV10-1 to TRBJ2-7, with 7 bases fitting TRBD1. Germline V gives CDR1 WNHNN, CDR2 SYGVQD (reference sequence). The CDR3 is made up of 14 amino acids. With 2 bases clipped from V and 5 bases from J, the junction kept 6 bases outside the gene matches. This CDR3 is CASSERDSSNEQYF. The CDR3 nucleotides read TGCGCCAGCAGTGAGAGGGACAGTTCGAACGAGCAGTACTTC.

The chain joins TRBV6-5 to TRBJ2-1; 10 positions agree with TRBD2. V shed 4 bases and J 4 bases; nucleotides not matched to a gene: 4. CDR3 length equals 15 residues. From germline, CDR1 is MNHEY and CDR2 SVGAGI. DNA of the CDR3: TGTGCCAGCAGTTCCCCGACTAGCGGGTACAATGAGCAGTTCTTC. Its translation is CASSSPTSGYNEQFF.

The chain is built from TRBV28 and TRBJ1-1, with 7 bases fitting TRBD1. Trimming removed 6 bases from V and 10 bases from J; junction bases left unmatched: 14. Looked up from germline, CDR1 is MDHEN and CDR2 is SYDVKM. This CDR3 is 14 amino acids long. DNA of the CDR3: TGTGCCAGCAGAGCAACAAACAGGGGATTGGGAGCTTTCTTT. Encoded protein: CASRATNRGLGAFF.

V gene TRBV27 combines with J gene TRBJ2-5; 7 bases align to TRBD1. This CDR3 comprises 17 residues. V gave up 0 bases and J gave up 5 bases; unmatched junction bases: 12. Germline V gives CDR1 MNHEY, CDR2 SMNVEV (reference sequence). CDR3: CASSLSIGTALGETQYF. CDR3 bases: TGTGCCAGCAGTTTATCAATAGGGACAGCCCTTGGTGAGACCCAGTACTTC.